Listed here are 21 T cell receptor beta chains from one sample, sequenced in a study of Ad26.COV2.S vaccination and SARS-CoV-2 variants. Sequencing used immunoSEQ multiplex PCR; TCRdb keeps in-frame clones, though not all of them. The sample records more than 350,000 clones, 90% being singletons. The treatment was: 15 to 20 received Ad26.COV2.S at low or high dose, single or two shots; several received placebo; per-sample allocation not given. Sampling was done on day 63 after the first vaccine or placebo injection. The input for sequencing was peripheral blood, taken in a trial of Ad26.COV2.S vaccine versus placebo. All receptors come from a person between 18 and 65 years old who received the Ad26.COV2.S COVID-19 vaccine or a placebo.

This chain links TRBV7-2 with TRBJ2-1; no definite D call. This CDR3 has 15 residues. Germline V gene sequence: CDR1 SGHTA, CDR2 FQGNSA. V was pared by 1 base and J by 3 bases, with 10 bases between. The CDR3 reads CASSLGLEDYNEQFF. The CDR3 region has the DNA TGTGCCAGCAGCTTAGGGCTAGAAGACTACAATGAGCAGTTCTTC.

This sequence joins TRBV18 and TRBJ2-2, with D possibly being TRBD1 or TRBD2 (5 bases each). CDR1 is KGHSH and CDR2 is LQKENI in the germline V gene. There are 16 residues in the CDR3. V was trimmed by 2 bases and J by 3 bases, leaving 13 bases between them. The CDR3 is CASSPTLGRYTGELFF. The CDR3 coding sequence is TGTGCCAGCTCACCAACCTTGGGACGGTACACCGGGGAGCTGTTTTTT.

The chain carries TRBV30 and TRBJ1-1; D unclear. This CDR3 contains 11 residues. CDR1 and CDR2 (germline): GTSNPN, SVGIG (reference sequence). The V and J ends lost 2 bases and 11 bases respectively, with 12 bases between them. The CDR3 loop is CAWSNTRSAFF. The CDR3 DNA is TGTGCCTGGAGTAACACTCGTAGCGCTTTCTTT.

CDR3 protein: CASSQDKGLNTEAFF. DNA for the CDR3: TGCGCCAGCAGCCAAGACAAGGGATTGAACACTGAAGCTTTCTTT. The V call is TRBV4-3, the J call TRBJ1-1; no reliable D call. Germline V gene data show CDR1 as LGHNA and CDR2 as YSLEER. V shed 0 bases and J shed 0 bases, with 8 bases lying between them. CDR3 size: 15 residues.

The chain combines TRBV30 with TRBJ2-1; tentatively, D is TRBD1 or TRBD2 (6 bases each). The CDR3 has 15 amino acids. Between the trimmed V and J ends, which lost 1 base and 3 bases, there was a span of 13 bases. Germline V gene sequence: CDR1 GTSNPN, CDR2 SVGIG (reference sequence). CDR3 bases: TGTGCCTGGAGTGACCAAGGGGGGTACTACAATGAGCAGTTCTTC. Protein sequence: CAWSDQGGYYNEQFF.

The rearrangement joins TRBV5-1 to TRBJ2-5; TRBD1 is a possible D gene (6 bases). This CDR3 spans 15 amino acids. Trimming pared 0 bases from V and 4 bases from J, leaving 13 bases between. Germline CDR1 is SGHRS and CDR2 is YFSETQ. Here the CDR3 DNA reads TGCGCCAGCAGCTTGGGTACAGGGACCGGAGAGACCCAGTACTTC. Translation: CASSLGTGTGETQYF.

CDR3 residues: CASSPDSGSLSYNEQFF. CDR3 in DNA: TGCGCCAGCAGCCCAGATAGCGGATCCCTCTCCTACAATGAGCAGTTCTTC. This chain joins TRBV5-1 and TRBJ2-1, with D tentatively TRBD2 (6 bases). Germline V lookup: CDR1 SGHRS, CDR2 YFSETQ. Trimming removed 4 bases from V and 0 bases from J, with 17 bases in between. The CDR3 consists of 17 residues.

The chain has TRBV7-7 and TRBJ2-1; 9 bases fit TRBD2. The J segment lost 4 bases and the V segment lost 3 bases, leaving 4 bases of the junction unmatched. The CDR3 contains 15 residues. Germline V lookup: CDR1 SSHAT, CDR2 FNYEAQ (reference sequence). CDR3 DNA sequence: TGTGCCAGCAGCTTTCGACTAGCGGAGTACAATGAGCAGTTCTTC. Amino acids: CASSFRLAEYNEQFF.

CDR3 loop: CASRGVNTEAFF. The CDR3 coding sequence is TGCGCCAGCAGGGGGGTGAACACTGAAGCTTTCTTT. J is TRBJ1-1 and V is TRBV4-1; possible D gene TRBD1, 5 bases. This CDR3 is 12 amino acids long. Deletions cut 6 bases from V and 0 bases from J, with 5 bases between. In germline, CDR1 is MGHRA, CDR2 YSYEKL.

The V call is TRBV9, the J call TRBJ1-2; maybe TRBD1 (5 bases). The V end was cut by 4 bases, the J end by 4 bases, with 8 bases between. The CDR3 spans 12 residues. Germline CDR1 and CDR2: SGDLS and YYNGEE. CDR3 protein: CASSLGTYGYTF. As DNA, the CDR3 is TGTGCCAGCAGCTTAGGGACCTATGGCTACACCTTC.

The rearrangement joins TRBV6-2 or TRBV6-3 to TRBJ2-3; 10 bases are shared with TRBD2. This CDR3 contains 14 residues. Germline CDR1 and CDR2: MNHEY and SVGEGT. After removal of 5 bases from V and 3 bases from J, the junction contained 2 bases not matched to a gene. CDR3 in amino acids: CASSLAGETDTQYF. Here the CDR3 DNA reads TGTGCCAGCAGTCTAGCGGGAGAAACAGATACGCAGTATTTT.

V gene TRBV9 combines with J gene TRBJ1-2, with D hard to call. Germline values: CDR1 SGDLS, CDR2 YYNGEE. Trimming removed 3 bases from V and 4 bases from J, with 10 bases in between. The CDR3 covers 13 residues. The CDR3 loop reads CASSGALSYGYTF. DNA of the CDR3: TGTGCCAGCAGCGGCGCCCTCTCCTATGGCTACACCTTC.

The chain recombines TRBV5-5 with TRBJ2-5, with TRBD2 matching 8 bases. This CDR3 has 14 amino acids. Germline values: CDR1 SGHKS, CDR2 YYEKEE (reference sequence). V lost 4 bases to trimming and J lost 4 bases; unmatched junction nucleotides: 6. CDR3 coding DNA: TGTGCCAGCAGCCGCGGGACTAGTGGAGAGACCCAGTACTTC. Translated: CASSRGTSGETQYF.

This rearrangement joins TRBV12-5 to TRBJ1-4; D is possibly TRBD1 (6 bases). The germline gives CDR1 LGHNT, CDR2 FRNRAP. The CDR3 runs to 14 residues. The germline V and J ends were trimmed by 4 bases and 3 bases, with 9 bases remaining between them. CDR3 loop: CASGSGQPNEKLFF. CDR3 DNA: TGTGCTAGTGGTTCCGGACAGCCTAATGAAAAACTGTTTTTT.

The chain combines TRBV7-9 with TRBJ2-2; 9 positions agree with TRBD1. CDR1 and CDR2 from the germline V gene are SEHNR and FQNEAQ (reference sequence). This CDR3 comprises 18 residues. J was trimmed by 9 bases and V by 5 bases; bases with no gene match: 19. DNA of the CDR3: TGTGCCAGCAGCGACAGCAAAACAGGGGGCGCCGTTTTTTGGGAGCTGTTTTTT. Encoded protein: CASSDSKTGGAVFWELFF.

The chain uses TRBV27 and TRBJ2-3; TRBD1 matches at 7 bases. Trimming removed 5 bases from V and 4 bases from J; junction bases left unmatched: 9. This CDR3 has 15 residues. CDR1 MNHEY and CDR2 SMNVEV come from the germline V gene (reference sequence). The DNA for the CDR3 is TGTGCCAGCAGTGTAGGGACAGCTCGTGCAGATACGCAGTATTTT. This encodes CASSVGTARADTQYF.

The CDR3 nucleotides read TGTGCCAGCAGTTACTCCCCGGGCCCTGGGTACGAGCAGTACTTC. It is translated as CASSYSPGPGYEQYF. This chain uses TRBV6-5 with TRBJ2-7; D not certain. CDR3 length: 15 residues. CDR1 MNHEY and CDR2 SVGAGI come from the germline V gene. V lost 0 bases, J lost 4 bases, and 13 bases lay in between.

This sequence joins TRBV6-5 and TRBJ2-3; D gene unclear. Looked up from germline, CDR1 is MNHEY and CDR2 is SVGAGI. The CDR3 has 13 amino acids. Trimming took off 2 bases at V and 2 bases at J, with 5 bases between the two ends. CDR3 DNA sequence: TGTGCCAGCAGTTACGCTCTCACAGATACGCAGTATTTT. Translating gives CASSYALTDTQYF.

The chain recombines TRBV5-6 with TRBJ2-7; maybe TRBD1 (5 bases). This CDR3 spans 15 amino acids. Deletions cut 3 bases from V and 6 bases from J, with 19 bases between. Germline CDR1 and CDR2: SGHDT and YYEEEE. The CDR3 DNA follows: TGTGCCAGCAGCTACCTTCAGGGTCGCCATTCCGAGCAGTACTTC. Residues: CASSYLQGRHSEQYF.

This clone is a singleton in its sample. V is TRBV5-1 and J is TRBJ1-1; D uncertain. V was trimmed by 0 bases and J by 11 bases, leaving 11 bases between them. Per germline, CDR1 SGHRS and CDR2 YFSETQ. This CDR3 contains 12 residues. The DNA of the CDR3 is TGCGCCAGCAGCTTGGACGGGATGGACGCTTTCTTT. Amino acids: CASSLDGMDAFF.

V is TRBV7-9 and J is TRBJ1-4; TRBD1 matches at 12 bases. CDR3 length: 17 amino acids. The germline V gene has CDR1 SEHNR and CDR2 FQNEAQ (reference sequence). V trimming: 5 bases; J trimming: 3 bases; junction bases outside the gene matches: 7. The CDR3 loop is CASSAGQGASANEKLFF. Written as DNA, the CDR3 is TGTGCCAGCAGCGCGGGACAGGGGGCTTCGGCTAATGAAAAACTGTTTTTT.